These 14 T cell receptor beta chains were sequenced from one sample in a study of T cell clones after liver transplantation. Sequencing was performed with immunoSEQ multiplex PCR; in TCRdb, only in-frame clones are kept and a portion is missing. This table holds about 7,900 clones, approximately 80% found once. The sample was CD8+ T cells from blood, taken before liver transplant. These receptor sequences come from a human donor who received a liver transplant.

V and J are TRBV4-1 and TRBJ1-1, with D perhaps matching TRBD1 (5 bases). Looked up from germline, CDR1 is MGHRA and CDR2 is YSYEKL. V was shortened by 5 bases and J by 5 bases, with 15 bases between the two germline ends. The CDR3 runs 14 residues. Here the CDR3 reads CASSASGAGTEAFF. The CDR3 DNA follows: TGCGCCAGCAGCGCAAGCGGGGCCGGGACTGAAGCTTTCTTT.

The chain links TRBV7-8 to TRBJ2-7; possible D gene TRBD2, 7 bases. There are 16 residues in the CDR3. Trimming took off 5 bases at V and 1 base at J, with 18 bases between the two ends. CDR1 and CDR2 from the germline V gene are SGHVS and FQNEAQ. The CDR3 protein is CASSPTGGGTSYEQYF. CDR3 DNA: TGTGCCAGCAGCCCCACGGGCGGGGGCACGTCCTACGAGCAGTACTTC.

This chain links TRBV11-3 with TRBJ2-7, with TRBD1 identical over 8 bases. Germline CDR1 SGHNT, CDR2 YENEEA. After removal of 5 bases from V and 3 bases from J, the junction contained 9 bases not matched to a gene. This CDR3 is 15 amino acids long. CDR3 protein: CASSADRGPFYEQYF. CDR3 DNA sequence: TGTGCCAGCAGCGCAGACAGGGGCCCCTTCTACGAGCAGTACTTC.

This chain joins TRBV10-2 and TRBJ2-1; no clear D. The CDR3 has 10 residues. Germline V gives CDR1 WSHSY, CDR2 SAAADI. Trimming left V 6 bases short and J 6 bases short, with 3 bases between. CDR3 loop: CASSSNEQFF. The DNA for the CDR3 is TGCGCCAGCAGCTCCAATGAGCAGTTCTTC.

The chain carries TRBV11-2 and TRBJ2-1; 8 bases align to TRBD2. The CDR3 is 17 amino acids. The ends lost 1 base at V and 0 bases at J; junction bases unmatched: 5. CDR1 and CDR2 (germline): SGHAT, FQNNGV. CDR3 DNA sequence: TGTGCCAGCAGCTTAGGGCCGGGGGGGAGCTCCTACAATGAGCAGTTCTTC. Translation: CASSLGPGGSSYNEQFF.

This clone was counted between two and nine times. The chain employs TRBV2 and TRBJ1-5; D may be TRBD1 (6 bases). The CDR3 spans 14 residues. Germline CDR1 reads SNHLY; CDR2 reads FYNNEI. V lost 2 bases to trimming and J lost 3 bases, with 8 bases between them. The CDR3 spells CASSEWGPNQPQHF. The CDR3 DNA reads as TGTGCCAGCAGTGAATGGGGGCCCAATCAGCCCCAGCATTTT.

The chain couples TRBV27 to TRBJ2-2, with 9 bases fitting TRBD1. The V segment lost 3 bases and the J segment 7 bases; nucleotides outside the gene matches: 3. Germline loops: CDR1 MNHEY, CDR2 SMNVEV (reference sequence). The CDR3 contains 14 residues. The CDR3 loop is CASSLTGGSGELFF. Here the CDR3 DNA reads TGTGCCAGCAGTTTGACAGGGGGAAGCGGGGAGCTGTTTTTT.

V is TRBV27 and J is TRBJ1-5; 9 bases map to TRBD1. Germline V lookup: CDR1 MNHEY, CDR2 SMNVEV (reference sequence). V dropped 4 bases and J dropped 7; count of bases not matched to a gene: 5. This CDR3 is 14 amino acids long. For the CDR3, the DNA is TGTGCCAGCAGTTCCGGACAGGGGCGGCAGCCCCAGCATTTT. Its protein product is CASSSGQGRQPQHF.

This rearrangement joins TRBV5-6 to TRBJ2-3; no clear D. The CDR3 extends over 14 amino acids. Trimming stripped 6 bases from V and 0 bases from J, with 11 bases between. Germline-derived CDR1 and CDR2 are SGHDT and YYEEEE. This chain's CDR3 is CASIDTTSTDTQYF. DNA of the CDR3: TGTGCCAGCATCGATACTACTAGCACAGATACGCAGTATTTT.

This clone was observed a few times. The rearrangement links TRBV30 to TRBJ2-3; D is possibly TRBD2 (5 bases). The length of the CDR3 is 11 residues. CDR1 and CDR2 (germline): GTSNPN, SVGIG (reference sequence). Trimming stripped 5 bases from V and 6 bases from J, with 9 bases between. The CDR3 spells CAWEGADTQYF. For the CDR3, the DNA is TGTGCCTGGGAGGGAGCGGATACGCAGTATTTT.

The genes are TRBV11-2 and TRBJ2-1; tentative D call: TRBD2 (5 bases). The CDR3 is made up of 14 amino acids. Trimming left V 5 bases short and J 4 bases short, with 12 bases between. Germline V lookup: CDR1 SGHAT, CDR2 FQNNGV. The DNA for the CDR3 is TGTGCCAGCAGCGCGTACGGCGGGTACAATGAGCAGTTCTTC. Residues: CASSAYGGYNEQFF.

This chain's CDR3 is CASRAIIQGSSYEQYF. For the CDR3, the DNA is TGTGCCAGCAGGGCGATAATACAGGGGAGCTCCTACGAGCAGTACTTC. J is TRBJ2-7 and V is TRBV28, with 7 bases that match TRBD1. The V and J ends lost 6 bases and 0 bases, in that order; junction bases with no gene match: 11. There are 16 residues in the CDR3. Germline loops: CDR1 MDHEN, CDR2 SYDVKM.

The gene calls are TRBV21-1 and TRBJ1-4; TRBD1 is the table's D call, not checked against the DNA. TRBV21-1 is a recognized pseudogene. The CDR3 sequence is 15 residues long. The CDR3 coding sequence is TGTGCCAGCAGCTTCCTGACAGGGCCTAATGAAAAACTGTTTTTT. It translates to CASSFLTGPNEKLFF.

This clone was observed a handful of times. The J gene is TRBJ2-7, the V gene TRBV2, with D possibly TRBD2 on 5 matching bases. The CDR3 extends over 15 amino acids. V was clipped by 3 bases and J by 3 bases, with 15 bases between them. The germline gives CDR1 SNHLY, CDR2 FYNNEI. CDR3 bases: TGTGCCAGCAGTGAGAGGGCTCAAGGTCGCTACGAGCAGTACTTC. Its translation is CASSERAQGRYEQYF.